This T cell receptor beta chain is drawn from a study of response to subunit inactivated influenza vaccine. Study-wide findings and caveats: Each seasonal influenza vaccination recruits few new T cells, the authors suggested.

Worth noting for this clonotype: The antigen is undetermined.

TCRdb passed the RT-PCR reads through MiXCR, listing each CDR3 protein once. This table has 450,000 to 550,000 distinct CDR3 sequences, 25% appearing once. The sequence came from a man aged 50 to 60 who received an inactivated influenza vaccine. Sample: CD4+ T cells sorted from PBMCs, taken 4 to 6 days after vaccination.

The CDR3 here is CASSHGTGGGETQYF. DNA of the CDR3: TGTGCCAGCAGTCATGGGACAGGGGGCGGGGAGACCCAGTACTTC. The chain employs TRBV27 and TRBJ2-5, with 12 bases matching TRBD1. The CDR3 is 15 residues long. J gave up 5 bases and V 5 bases, and 6 bases lay outside the gene matches. Germline-derived CDR1 and CDR2 are MNHEY and SMNVEV (reference sequence).